A single sample is the source of the 10 T cell receptor beta chains below, sequenced in a study of a mutant IDH1 vaccine in newly diagnosed glioma. Only in-frame clones appear in the TCRdb table, and some are missing; sequencing was by immunoSEQ multiplex PCR. This sample has roughly 48,000 clones; over 60% occur once, and the top ten carry more than 10%. Specified time point: week 35, safety follow-up. All doses held 300 ug of mutant IDH1 20-mer peptide, with topical imiquimod. What these receptors recognize is not known. Here the sequenced sample was PBMCs, taken from a glioma patient whose treatment included an IDH1 peptide vaccine. The receptors originated from a man aged 35 to 55 with glioma.

The chain couples TRBV6-1 to TRBJ2-7; no clear D. Germline V gene data show CDR1 as MNHNS and CDR2 as SASEGT. Trimming removed 3 bases from V and 0 bases from J, with 6 bases in between. The CDR3 has 13 amino acids. The CDR3 DNA follows: TGTGCCAGCAGTGAGGCTTACTCCTACGAGCAGTACTTC. Translation gives CASSEAYSYEQYF.

The rearrangement uses TRBV7-2 and TRBJ2-7; 12 bases are a match to TRBD2. There are 15 residues in the CDR3. CDR1 and CDR2 from the germline V gene are SGHTA and FQGNSA. V gave up 5 bases and J gave up 6 bases; unmatched junction bases: 8. The CDR3 is CASSVSSGRASEQYF. The CDR3 DNA follows: TGTGCCAGCAGCGTCTCTAGCGGGAGGGCATCCGAGCAGTACTTC.

The rearrangement joins TRBV6-5 to TRBJ2-1; 10 positions match TRBD2. The J segment lost 7 bases and the V segment lost 5 bases, leaving 5 bases of the junction unmatched. The CDR3 runs to 14 residues. The germline V gene encodes CDR1 MNHEY and CDR2 SVGAGI. The CDR3 reads CASSELAGWNEQFF. Here the CDR3 DNA reads TGTGCCAGCAGTGAACTAGCGGGATGGAATGAGCAGTTCTTC.

This chain uses TRBV29-1 with TRBJ2-5; no definite D call. CDR3 length: 13 residues. Germline assignment: CDR1 SQVTM and CDR2 ANQGSEA. The ends were cut back, 2 bases at V and 2 bases at J, with 9 bases in the middle. CDR3 DNA: TGCAGCGTTGAATTGGCCAGGCAAGAGACCCAGTACTTC. Encoded protein: CSVELARQETQYF.

This clone was seen a few times. J is TRBJ1-5 and V is TRBV27, with TRBD1 identical over 7 bases. CDR3 length equals 16 residues. V was pared by 6 bases and J by 6 bases, with 14 bases of the junction left unmatched. The V gene's germline CDR1 is MNHEY and CDR2 SMNVEV (reference sequence). CDR3 bases: TGTGCCAGCAGAGTTAAATCTGACAGGGAAGGTCAGCCCCAGCATTTT. Amino acids: CASRVKSDREGQPQHF.

The chain links TRBV27 to TRBJ1-2, with D tentatively TRBD1 (5 bases). The germline CDR1 and CDR2 sequences are MNHEY and SMNVEV (reference sequence). Trimming stripped 7 bases from V and 3 bases from J, with 21 bases between. The CDR3 runs to 16 residues. The CDR3 region is CASKTPDSPAYYGYTF. Here the CDR3 DNA reads TGTGCCAGCAAGACCCCTGACAGCCCTGCCTACTATGGCTACACCTTC.

The V and J genes are TRBV6-1 and TRBJ2-6; 8 nucleotides line up with TRBD1. Germline V CDR1 and CDR2: MNHNS, SASEGT. Trimming cost V 3 bases and J 1 base; bases outside gene matches: 14. There are 20 residues in the CDR3. CDR3 DNA sequence: TGTGCCAGCAGTGACCCCCATGGACAGGGTATCCTTTCTGGGGCCAACGTCCTGACTTTC. Its translation: CASSDPHGQGILSGANVLTF.

The V and J genes are TRBV19 and TRBJ1-2; possibly TRBD1 for D (5 bases). Germline V CDR1 and CDR2: LNHDA, SQIVND (reference sequence). V was trimmed by 1 base and J by 2 bases, leaving 14 bases between them. CDR3 length: 16 amino acids. The DNA of the CDR3 is TGTGCCAGTAGTATAGTCCAGGGCCTATTGAACTATGGCTACACCTTC. Amino acid sequence: CASSIVQGLLNYGYTF.

The rearrangement joins TRBV5-1 to TRBJ2-1; 7 bases are a match to TRBD2. CDR1 SGHRS and CDR2 YFSETQ come from the germline V gene. Losses at the gene ends were 4 bases for V and 0 bases for J; bases not matched to a gene: 7. This CDR3 region has 16 residues. The CDR3 spells CASSGSGGSSYNEQFF. CDR3 in DNA: TGCGCCAGCAGCGGGTCCGGGGGGAGCTCCTACAATGAGCAGTTCTTC.

This chain links TRBV5-1 with TRBJ1-4; D gene uncertain. This CDR3 is 14 amino acids long. CDR1 is SGHRS and CDR2 is YFSETQ in the germline V gene. Trimming stripped 2 bases from V and 5 bases from J, with 10 bases between. For the CDR3, the DNA is TGCGCCAGCAGCTTCGGACCGTCGAATGAAAAACTGTTTTTT. It encodes CASSFGPSNEKLFF.